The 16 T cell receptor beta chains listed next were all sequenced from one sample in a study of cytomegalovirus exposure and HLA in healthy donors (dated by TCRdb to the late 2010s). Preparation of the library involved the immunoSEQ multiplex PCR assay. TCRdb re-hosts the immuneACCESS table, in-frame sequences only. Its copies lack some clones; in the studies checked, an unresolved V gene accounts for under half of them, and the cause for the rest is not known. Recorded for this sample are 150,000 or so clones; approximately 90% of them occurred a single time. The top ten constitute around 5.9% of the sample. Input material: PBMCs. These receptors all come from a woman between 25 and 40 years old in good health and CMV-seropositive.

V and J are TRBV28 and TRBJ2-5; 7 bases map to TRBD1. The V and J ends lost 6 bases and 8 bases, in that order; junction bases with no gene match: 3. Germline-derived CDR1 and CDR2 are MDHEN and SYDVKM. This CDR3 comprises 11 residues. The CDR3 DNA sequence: TGTGCCAGCAGGACAGGGAGCACCCAGTACTTC. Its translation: CASRTGSTQYF. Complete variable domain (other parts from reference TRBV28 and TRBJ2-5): DVKVTQSSRYLVKRTGEKVFLECVQDMDHENMFWYRQDPGLGLRLIYFSYDVKMKEKGDIPEGYSVSREKKERFSLILESASTNQTSMYLCASRTGSTQYFGPGTRLLVL.

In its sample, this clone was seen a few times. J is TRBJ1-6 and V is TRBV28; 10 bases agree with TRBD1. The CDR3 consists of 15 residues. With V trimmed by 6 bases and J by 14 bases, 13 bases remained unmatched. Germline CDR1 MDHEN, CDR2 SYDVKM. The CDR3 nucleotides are TGTGCCAGCAGCCAAGGGACAGGGGAATCATCCACCCTCCACTTT. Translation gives CASSQGTGESSTLHF. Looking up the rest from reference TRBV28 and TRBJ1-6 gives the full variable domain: DVKVTQSSRYLVKRTGEKVFLECVQDMDHENMFWYRQDPGLGLRLIYFSYDVKMKEKGDIPEGYSVSREKKERFSLILESASTNQTSMYLCASSQGTGESSTLHFGNGTRLTVT.

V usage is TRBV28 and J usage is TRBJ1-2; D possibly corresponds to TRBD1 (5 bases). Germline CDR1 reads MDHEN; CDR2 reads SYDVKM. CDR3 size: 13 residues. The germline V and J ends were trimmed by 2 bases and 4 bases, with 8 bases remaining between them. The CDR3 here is CASSLAGPYGYTF. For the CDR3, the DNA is TGTGCCAGCAGTTTAGCGGGGCCCTATGGCTACACCTTC.

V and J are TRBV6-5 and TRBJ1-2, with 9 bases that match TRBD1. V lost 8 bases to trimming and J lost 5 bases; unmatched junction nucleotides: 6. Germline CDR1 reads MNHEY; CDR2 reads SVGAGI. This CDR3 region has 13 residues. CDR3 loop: CASRQTGGYGYTF. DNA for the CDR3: TGTGCCAGCCGACAGACAGGGGGATATGGCTACACCTTC.

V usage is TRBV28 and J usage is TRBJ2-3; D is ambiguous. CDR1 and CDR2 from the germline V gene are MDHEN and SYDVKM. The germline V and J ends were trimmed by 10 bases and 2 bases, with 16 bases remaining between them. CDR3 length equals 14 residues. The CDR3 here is CAMADRRTTDTQYF. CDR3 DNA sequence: TGTGCCATGGCGGATAGGCGAACCACAGATACGCAGTATTTT.

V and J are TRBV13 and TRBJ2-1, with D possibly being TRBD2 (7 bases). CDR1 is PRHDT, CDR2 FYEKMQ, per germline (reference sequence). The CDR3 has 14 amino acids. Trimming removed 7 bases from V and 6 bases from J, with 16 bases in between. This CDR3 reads CASTQTGGGNEQFF. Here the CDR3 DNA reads TGTGCCAGCACACAAACGGGGGGCGGCAATGAGCAGTTCTTC.

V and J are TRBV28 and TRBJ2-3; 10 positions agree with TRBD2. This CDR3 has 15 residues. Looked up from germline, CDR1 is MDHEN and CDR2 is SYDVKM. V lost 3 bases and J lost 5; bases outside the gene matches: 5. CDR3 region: CASSLLAGVRDTQYF. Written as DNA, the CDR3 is TGTGCCAGCAGTTTGCTAGCGGGAGTAAGAGATACGCAGTATTTT.

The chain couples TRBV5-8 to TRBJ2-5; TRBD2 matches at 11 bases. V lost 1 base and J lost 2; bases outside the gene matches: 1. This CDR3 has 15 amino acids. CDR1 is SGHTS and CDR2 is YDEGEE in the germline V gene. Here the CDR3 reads CASSLRLAGQETQYF. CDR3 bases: TGTGCCAGCAGCTTGAGACTAGCGGGACAAGAGACCCAGTACTTC.

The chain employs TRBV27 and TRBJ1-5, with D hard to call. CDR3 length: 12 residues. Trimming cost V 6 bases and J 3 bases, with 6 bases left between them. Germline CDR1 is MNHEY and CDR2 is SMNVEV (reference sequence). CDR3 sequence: CASSSTNQPQHF. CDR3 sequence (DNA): TGTGCCAGCAGCAGTACCAATCAGCCCCAGCATTTT.

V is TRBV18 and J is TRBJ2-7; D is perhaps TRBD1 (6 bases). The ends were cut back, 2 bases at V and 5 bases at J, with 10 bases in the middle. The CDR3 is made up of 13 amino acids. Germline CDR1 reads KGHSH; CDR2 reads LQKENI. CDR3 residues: CASSPTGIHEQYF. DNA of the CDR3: TGTGCCAGCTCACCAACAGGGATCCACGAGCAGTACTTC.

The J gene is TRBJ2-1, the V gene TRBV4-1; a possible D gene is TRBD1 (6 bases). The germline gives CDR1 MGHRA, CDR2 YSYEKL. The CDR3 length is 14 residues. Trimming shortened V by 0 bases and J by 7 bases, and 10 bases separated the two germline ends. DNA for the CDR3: TGCGCCAGCAGCCAAGAGGGGGCAGCGAATGAGCAGTTCTTC. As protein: CASSQEGAANEQFF.

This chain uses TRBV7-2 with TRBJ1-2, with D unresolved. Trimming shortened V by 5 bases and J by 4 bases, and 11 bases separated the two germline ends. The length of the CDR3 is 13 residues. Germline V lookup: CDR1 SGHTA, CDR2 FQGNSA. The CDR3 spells CASSHFPSYGYTF. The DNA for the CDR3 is TGTGCCAGCAGCCACTTTCCTAGCTATGGCTACACCTTC.

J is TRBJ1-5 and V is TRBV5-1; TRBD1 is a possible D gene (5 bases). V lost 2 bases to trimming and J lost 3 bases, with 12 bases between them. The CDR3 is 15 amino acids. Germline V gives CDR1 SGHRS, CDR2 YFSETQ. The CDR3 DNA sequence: TGCGCCAGCAGCTTAGGAGACAGTTTCAATCAGCCCCAGCATTTT. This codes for CASSLGDSFNQPQHF.

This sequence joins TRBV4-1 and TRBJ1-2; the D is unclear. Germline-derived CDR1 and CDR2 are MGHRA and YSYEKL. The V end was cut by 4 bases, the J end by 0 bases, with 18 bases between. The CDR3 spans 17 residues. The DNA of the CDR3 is TGCGCCAGCAGCCTACAAGGCGGAGGCTCAGCTAACTATGGCTACACCTTC. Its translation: CASSLQGGGSANYGYTF.

As DNA, the CDR3 is TGTGCCAGCAGCTTCTTTAGCGGGACCTACGAGCAGTACTTC. Its translation: CASSFFSGTYEQYF. The chain couples TRBV5-4 to TRBJ2-7, with TRBD2 matching over 8 bases. Germline V gene lookup returns CDR1 SGHNT and CDR2 YYREEE (reference sequence). CDR3 length: 14 residues. The V and J ends lost 2 bases and 2 bases, in that order; junction bases with no gene match: 3.

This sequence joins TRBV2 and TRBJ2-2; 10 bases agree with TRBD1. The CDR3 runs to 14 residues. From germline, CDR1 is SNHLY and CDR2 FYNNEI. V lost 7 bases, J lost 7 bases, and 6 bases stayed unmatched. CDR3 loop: CASMRDRGIGELFF. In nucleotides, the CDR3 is TGTGCCAGCATGAGGGACAGGGGAATCGGGGAGCTGTTTTTT.